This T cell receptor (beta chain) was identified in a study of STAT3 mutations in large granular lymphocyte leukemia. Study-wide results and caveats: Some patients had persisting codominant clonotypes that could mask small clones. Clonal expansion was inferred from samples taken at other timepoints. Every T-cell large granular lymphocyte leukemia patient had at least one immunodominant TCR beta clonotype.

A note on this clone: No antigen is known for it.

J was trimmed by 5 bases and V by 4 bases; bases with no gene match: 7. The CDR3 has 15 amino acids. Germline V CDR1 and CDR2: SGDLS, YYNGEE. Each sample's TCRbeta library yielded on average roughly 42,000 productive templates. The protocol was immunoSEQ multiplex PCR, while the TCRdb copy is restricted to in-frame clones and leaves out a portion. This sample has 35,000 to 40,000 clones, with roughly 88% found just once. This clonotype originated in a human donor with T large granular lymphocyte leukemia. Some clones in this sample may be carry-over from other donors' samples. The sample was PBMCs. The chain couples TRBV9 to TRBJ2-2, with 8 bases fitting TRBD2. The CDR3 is CASSSGLDRTGELFF. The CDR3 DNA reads TGTGCCAGCAGCTCGGGACTAGATCGTACCGGGGAGCTGTTTTTT.